The 28 T cell receptor beta chains presented below share a single source sample, sequenced in a study of blood T cells in healthy people across ages. A J-beta primer mix and a sample-barcoded 5' primer were used in a second PCR of roughly 7 to 12 cycles. TCRdb re-derived calls from the 5' RACE reads in MiXCR, one entry per CDR3 protein. The table lists fewer than 900,000 distinct CDR3 sequences, 30% to 45% of them singletons. Sequencing was done on a sample of blood. The receptors come from a man aged 18-30 years in good health.

This clonotype has a handful of counts. The chain joins TRBV4-3 to TRBJ1-5; D perhaps matches TRBD1 (6 bases). In germline, CDR1 is LGHNA, CDR2 YSLEER. Trimming removed 0 bases from V and 5 bases from J, with 14 bases in between. The CDR3 sequence is 16 residues long. The CDR3 loop reads CASSQEYQQGYQPQHF. Here the CDR3 DNA reads TGCGCCAGCAGCCAAGAATATCAACAGGGATATCAGCCCCAGCATTTT.

This clonotype was observed a handful of times. The chain joins TRBV18 to TRBJ1-5; D possibly corresponds to TRBD1 (5 bases). V was cut by 4 bases and J by 1 base, with 17 bases left in between. The CDR3 consists of 17 residues. Germline-derived CDR1 and CDR2 are KGHSH and LQKENI. DNA of the CDR3: TGTGCCAGCTCACATGCCAGGGAGGATACGAGCAATCAGCCCCAGCATTTT. Its protein is CASSHAREDTSNQPQHF.

The chain is built from TRBV3-1 and TRBJ2-1; 16 positions agree with TRBD2. CDR3 length: 19 amino acids. Germline V gene lookup returns CDR1 LGHDT and CDR2 YNNKEL (reference sequence). After removal of 3 bases from V and 0 bases from J, the junction contained 5 bases not matched to a gene. As DNA, the CDR3 is TGTGCCAGCAGCCAGGCGGGACTAGCGGGGGGGAGCTCCTACAATGAGCAGTTCTTC. It yields the protein CASSQAGLAGGSSYNEQFF.

This clonotype was counted many times. The rearrangement joins TRBV10-3 to TRBJ2-7; 7 nucleotides align to TRBD1. This CDR3 spans 16 amino acids. Germline values: CDR1 ENHRY, CDR2 SYGVKD. V lost 0 bases to trimming and J lost 1 base; unmatched junction nucleotides: 6. CDR3 nucleotides: TGTGCCATCAGTGAGTCGACAGGGATTGGGTCCTACGAGCAGTACTTC. This gives the protein CAISESTGIGSYEQYF.

This clonotype was picked up many times. This rearrangement joins TRBV6-2 or TRBV6-3 to TRBJ2-1; 7 bases align to TRBD2. Germline CDR1 MNHEY, CDR2 SVGEGT. V lost 7 bases to trimming and J lost 0 bases; unmatched junction nucleotides: 15. The CDR3 runs 18 residues. CDR3 nucleotide sequence: TGTGCCAGCATCTTCGACGCTAGCGGAACGAGCTCCTACAATGAGCAGTTCTTC. This translates into CASIFDASGTSSYNEQFF.

The chain is built from TRBV25-1 and TRBJ2-1; D is uncertain. The CDR3 extends over 12 amino acids. Trimming removed 5 bases from V and 6 bases from J, with 8 bases in between. Germline V CDR1 and CDR2: MGHDK, SYGVNS. CDR3 sequence: CASSRARNEQFF. As DNA, the CDR3 is TGTGCCAGCAGTAGAGCCCGCAATGAGCAGTTCTTC.

This clonotype was observed a few times. V and J are TRBV7-2 and TRBJ2-1, with 13 bases identical to TRBD2. CDR1 is SGHTA and CDR2 is FQGNSA in the germline V gene. Losses at the gene ends were 2 bases for V and 10 bases for J; bases not matched to a gene: 14. This CDR3 region has 18 residues. CDR3 sequence reads: CASSLRVLAGGSLWEQFF. The CDR3, as DNA: TGTGCCAGCAGCTTAAGGGTACTAGCGGGGGGGAGTCTTTGGGAGCAGTTCTTC. Drawing the rest from reference TRBV7-2 and TRBJ2-1, the complete variable domain is GAGVSQSPSNKVTEKGKDVELRCDPISGHTALYWYRQSLGQGLEFLIYFQGNSAPDKSGLPSDRFSAERTGGSVSTLTIQRTQQEDSAVYLCASSLRVLAGGSLWEQFFGPGTRLTVL.

The chain employs TRBV4-1 and TRBJ1-1; D is ambiguous. V was trimmed by 0 bases and J by 3 bases, leaving 11 bases between them. The CDR3 is 15 amino acids. Germline V lookup: CDR1 MGHRA, CDR2 YSYEKL. CDR3 protein: CASSQDTMGDTEAFF. Here the CDR3 DNA reads TGCGCCAGCAGCCAAGATACTATGGGAGACACTGAAGCTTTCTTT.

There are a few counts of this clonotype. The chain couples TRBV14 to TRBJ2-5; no firm D call. Trimming removed 2 bases at V and 1 base at J, with 11 bases between. This CDR3 has 15 residues. CDR1 is SGHDN and CDR2 is FVKESK in the germline V gene. The CDR3: CASSQLGGLQETQYF. In DNA form, the CDR3 reads TGTGCCAGCAGCCAATTGGGTGGTCTCCAAGAGACCCAGTACTTC. Combining the CDR3 with reference TRBV14 and TRBJ2-5 gives the whole variable domain EAGVTQFPSHSVIEKGQTVTLRCDPISGHDNLYWYRRVMGKEIKFLLHFVKESKQDESGMPNNRFLAERTGGTYSTLKVQPAELEDSGVYFCASSQLGGLQETQYFGPGTRLLVL.

The chain is built from TRBV6-6 and TRBJ2-2; TRBD2 matches at 12 bases. Germline V lookup: CDR1 MNHNY, CDR2 SVGAGI (reference sequence). V was pared by 6 bases and J by 5 bases, with 10 bases of the junction left unmatched. The CDR3 spans 17 residues. CDR3 sequence (DNA): TGTGCCAGCAGCTCGACGCTAGCGGGGGGGAGGACCGGGGAGCTGTTTTTT. As protein: CASSSTLAGGRTGELFF.

The rearrangement links TRBV10-2 to TRBJ2-5, with a possible D match to TRBD2 (5 bases). The CDR3 runs to 13 residues. V dropped 4 bases and J dropped 5 bases, with 11 bases sitting between them. Germline V gene lookup returns CDR1 WSHSY and CDR2 SAAADI. The CDR3 coding sequence is TGCGCCAGCAGTGGTGAGGGCGGGGAGACCCAGTACTTC. It is translated as CASSGEGGETQYF.

The rearrangement uses TRBV6-2 or TRBV6-3 and TRBJ2-7; no clear D. V was trimmed by 6 bases and J by 3 bases, leaving 18 bases between them. Germline V gene sequence: CDR1 MNHEY, CDR2 SVGEGT. The CDR3 is made up of 15 amino acids. The CDR3 is CASSRDGSGNYEQYF. In DNA form, the CDR3 reads TGTGCCAGCAGCAGAGATGGTTCGGGCAACTACGAGCAGTACTTC.

The table lists this clonotype with many counts. Relative to the germline gene, one junction end is altered; a read error may explain this. The CDR3 spells CASSATLGETQYF. In DNA form, the CDR3 reads TGTGCCAGCAGTGCAACGCTTGGAGAGACCCAGTACTTC. The V gene is TRBV5-1, the J gene TRBJ2-5; unclear D gene. Germline CDR1 SGHRS, CDR2 YFSETQ. The CDR3 contains 13 residues.

This clonotype was found many times. The chain employs TRBV7-8 and TRBJ2-1; 9 nucleotides match TRBD2. From germline, CDR1 is SGHVS and CDR2 FQNEAQ. This CDR3 spans 15 amino acids. Losses at the gene ends were 1 base for V and 2 bases for J; bases not matched to a gene: 0. CDR3 region: CASSLERGAYNEQFF. The CDR3 nucleotides are TGTGCCAGCAGCTTAGAGCGGGGGGCCTACAATGAGCAGTTCTTC.

This clonotype has only a few counts. This chain links TRBV20-1 with TRBJ1-5; D is unclear. The CDR3 sequence is 14 residues long. Germline V lookup: CDR1 DFQATT, CDR2 SNEGSKA (reference sequence). V shed 6 bases and J shed 5 bases, with 17 bases lying between them. This chain's CDR3 is CSASDLRRDQPQHF. In nucleotides, the CDR3 is TGCAGTGCCTCGGACTTAAGGAGGGATCAGCCCCAGCATTTT.

This clonotype was seen a handful of times. The CDR3 DNA follows: TGCAGTGCTAGGAGGGGTGTGGCCTACAATGAGCAGTTCTTC. This encodes CSARRGVAYNEQFF. V and J are TRBV20-1 and TRBJ2-1; D is perhaps TRBD1 or TRBD2 (5 bases each). Trimming shortened V by 3 bases and J by 2 bases, and 11 bases separated the two germline ends. Germline lookup yields CDR1 DFQATT and CDR2 SNEGSKA (reference sequence). The CDR3 spans 14 residues.

This clonotype was observed a few times. The chain joins TRBV20-1 to TRBJ2-1; the match to TRBD1 covers 7 bases. CDR1 and CDR2 (germline): DFQATT, SNEGSKA (reference sequence). The CDR3 length is 13 residues. Germline trimming cut 3 bases from V and 5 bases from J; bases unmatched to any gene: 4. CDR3 bases: TGCAGTGCTAGGACAGGGTTGAACAATGAGCAGTTCTTC. This encodes CSARTGLNNEQFF.

The J gene is TRBJ2-1, the V gene TRBV7-3; no reliable D call. The end of the DNA aligns better with TRBJ2-7, so the J call may be wrong. From germline, CDR1 is SGHTA and CDR2 FQGTGA. The CDR3 consists of 16 residues. The CDR3 coding sequence is TGTGCCAGCAGCTTAAGACTGGGGTCCCCCTACAATGAGCAGTACTTC. Translating it yields CASSLRLGSPYNEQYF.

The chain has TRBV4-3 and TRBJ1-2, with a tentative D call TRBD1 (6 bases). Germline V gene lookup returns CDR1 LGHNA and CDR2 YSLEER. This CDR3 is built from 14 residues. The ends were cut back, 0 bases at V and 8 bases at J, with 13 bases in the middle. The CDR3 DNA reads TGCGCCAGCAGCCAAGACAGGGGAGGATGGGGCTACACCTTC. Protein sequence: CASSQDRGGWGYTF.

In its sample, this clonotype was seen many times. The chain employs TRBV11-2 and TRBJ2-3; 7 positions agree with TRBD1. Losses at the gene ends were 4 bases for V and 4 bases for J; bases not matched to a gene: 5. The CDR3 covers 14 residues. Per the germline V gene, CDR1 is SGHAT and CDR2 is FQNNGV. The CDR3 protein is CASSSMQGADTQYF. The CDR3 coding sequence is TGTGCCAGCAGCTCAATGCAGGGGGCAGATACGCAGTATTTT.

The chain links TRBV5-6 to TRBJ1-5; unclear D gene. Germline V gene sequence: CDR1 SGHDT, CDR2 YYEEEE. CDR3 length equals 13 residues. The germline V and J ends were trimmed by 0 bases and 8 bases, with 9 bases remaining between them. CDR3 loop: CASSLGTGKPQHF. CDR3 coding DNA: TGTGCCAGCAGCTTGGGTACGGGTAAGCCCCAGCATTTT. The full variable domain, its missing parts supplied by reference TRBV5-6 and TRBJ1-5, is DAGVTQSPTHLIKTRGQQVTLRCSPKSGHDTVSWYQQALGQGPQFIFQYYEEEERQRGNFPDRFSGHQFPNYSSELNVNALLLGDSALYLCASSLGTGKPQHFGDGTRLSIL.

This chain connects TRBV12-3 or TRBV12-4 to TRBJ1-6; D unclear. The CDR3 has 15 residues. Deletions cut 5 bases from V and 2 bases from J, with 10 bases between. The DNA for the CDR3 is TGTGCCAGCAGTCTATCCCGGACCTATAATTCACCCCTCCACTTT. Residues: CASSLSRTYNSPLHF.

CDR3 DNA: TGTGCCAGCACTCCAGGGGGGGCGGGGACTGAAGCTTTCTTT. Translated: CASTPGGAGTEAFF. This chain connects TRBV6-6 to TRBJ1-1, with 7 bases lining up with TRBD1. This CDR3 is built from 14 residues. Germline V gene sequence: CDR1 MNHNY, CDR2 SVGAGI (reference sequence). V dropped 7 bases and J dropped 5; count of bases not matched to a gene: 10.

As for this clonotype: A much bigger clone sits one base away, suggesting this may be a read error. The chain uses TRBV12-3 or TRBV12-4 and TRBJ1-6; D is unresolved. The CDR3 is 14 amino acids. CDR3 coding DNA: TGTGCCGGCAGTTCCGGGTCATCTAATTCACCCCTCCACTTT. Translating it yields CAGSSGSSNSPLHF.

The gene calls are TRBV5-1 and TRBJ1-5; D perhaps matches TRBD1 (5 bases). CDR1 is SGHRS, CDR2 YFSETQ, per germline. This CDR3 contains 14 residues. With 5 bases removed from V and 5 bases from J, the gap between germline ends came to 14 bases. The CDR3 coding sequence is TGCGCCAGCAGTTCTGGGGCCGCGCATCAGCCCCAGCATTTT. Translating gives CASSSGAAHQPQHF.

The rearrangement links TRBV10-3 to TRBJ1-6; D ambiguous. The V and J ends lost 5 bases and 6 bases respectively, with 20 bases between them. CDR3 length equals 17 residues. CDR1 is ENHRY and CDR2 is SYGVKD in the germline V gene. Here the CDR3 DNA reads TGTGCCATCAGTCGGACTGCTGCGGGTGGTATTAATTCACCCCTCCACTTT. This encodes CAISRTAAGGINSPLHF.

The chain recombines TRBV5-1 with TRBJ2-7; D tentatively reads TRBD1 or TRBD2 (5 bases each). V shed 2 bases and J shed 4 bases, with 16 bases lying between them. Germline lookup yields CDR1 SGHRS and CDR2 YFSETQ. The CDR3 contains 15 residues. CDR3 loop: CASSLTWDVRYEQYF. DNA of the CDR3: TGCGCCAGCAGCTTAACCTGGGACGTCCGGTACGAGCAGTACTTC. The full variable domain, rest sourced from reference TRBV5-1 and TRBJ2-7, is KAGVTQTPRYLIKTRGQQVTLSCSPISGHRSVSWYQQTPGQGLQFLFEYFSETQRNKGNFPGRFSGRQFSNSRSEMNVSTLELGDSALYLCASSLTWDVRYEQYFGPGTRLTVT.

The CDR3 reads CASSDPGDLDEQYF. The CDR3 DNA reads as TGTGCCAGCAGTGATCCTGGGGATTTAGATGAGCAGTACTTC. The chain employs TRBV25-1 and TRBJ2-5, with no clear D. Germline V gene data show CDR1 as MGHDK and CDR2 as SYGVNS. V dropped 3 bases and J dropped 11 bases, with 19 bases sitting between them. This CDR3 contains 14 residues.